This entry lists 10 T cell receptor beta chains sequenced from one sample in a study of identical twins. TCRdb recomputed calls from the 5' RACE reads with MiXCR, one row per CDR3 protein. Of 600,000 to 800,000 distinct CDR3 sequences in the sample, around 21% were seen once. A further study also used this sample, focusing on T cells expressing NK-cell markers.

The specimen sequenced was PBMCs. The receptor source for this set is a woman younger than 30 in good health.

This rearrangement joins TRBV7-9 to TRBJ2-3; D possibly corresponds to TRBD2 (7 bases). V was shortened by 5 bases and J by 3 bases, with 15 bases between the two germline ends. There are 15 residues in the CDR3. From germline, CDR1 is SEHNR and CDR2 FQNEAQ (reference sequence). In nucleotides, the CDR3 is TGTGCCAGCAGCCCGGGGGGCGGGTTAACAGATACGCAGTATTTT. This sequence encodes CASSPGGGLTDTQYF.

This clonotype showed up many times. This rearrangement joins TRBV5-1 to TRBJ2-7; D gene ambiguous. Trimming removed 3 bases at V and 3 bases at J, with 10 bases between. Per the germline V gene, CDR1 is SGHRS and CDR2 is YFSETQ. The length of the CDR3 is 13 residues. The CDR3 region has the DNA TGCGCCAGCAGCTGGGCGGACGGCTACGAGCAGTACTTC. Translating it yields CASSWADGYEQYF.

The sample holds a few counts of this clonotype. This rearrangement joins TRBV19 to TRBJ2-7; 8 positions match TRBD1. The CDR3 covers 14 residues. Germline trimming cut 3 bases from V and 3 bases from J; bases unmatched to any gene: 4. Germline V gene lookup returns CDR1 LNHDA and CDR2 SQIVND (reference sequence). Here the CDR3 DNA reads TGTGCCAGTAGTATTACAGGGGGAGGCTACGAGCAGTACTTC. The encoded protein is CASSITGGGYEQYF.

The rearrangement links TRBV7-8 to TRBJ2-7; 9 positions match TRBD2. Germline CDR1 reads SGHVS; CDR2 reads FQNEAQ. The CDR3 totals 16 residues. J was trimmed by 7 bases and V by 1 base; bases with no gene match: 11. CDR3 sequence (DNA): TGTGCCAGCAGCTTAGGAGGTGTAGCGGGAGAGGGGGAGCAGTACTTC. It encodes CASSLGGVAGEGEQYF.

The CDR3 nucleotides are TGTGCCAGCAGCTTAGCCAGCGGGAGCTATGGCTACACCTTC. Translation gives CASSLASGSYGYTF. The chain recombines TRBV7-6 with TRBJ1-2; D gene unclear. Trimming left V 0 bases short and J 4 bases short, with 9 bases between. The CDR3 runs to 14 residues. Germline assignment: CDR1 SGHVS and CDR2 FNYEAQ. The whole variable domain, remainder taken from reference TRBV7-6 and TRBJ1-2, is GAGVSQSPRYKVTKRGQDVALRCDPISGHVSLYWYRQALGQGPEFLTYFNYEAQQDKSGLPNDRFSAERPEGSISTLTIQRTEQRDSAMYRCASSLASGSYGYTFGSGTRLTVV.

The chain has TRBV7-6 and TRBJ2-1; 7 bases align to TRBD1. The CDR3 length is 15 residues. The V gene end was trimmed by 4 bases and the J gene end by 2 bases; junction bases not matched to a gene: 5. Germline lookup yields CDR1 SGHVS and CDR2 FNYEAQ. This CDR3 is CASSSFRGTYNEQFF. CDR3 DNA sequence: TGTGCCAGCAGCTCCTTCAGGGGGACCTACAATGAGCAGTTCTTC.

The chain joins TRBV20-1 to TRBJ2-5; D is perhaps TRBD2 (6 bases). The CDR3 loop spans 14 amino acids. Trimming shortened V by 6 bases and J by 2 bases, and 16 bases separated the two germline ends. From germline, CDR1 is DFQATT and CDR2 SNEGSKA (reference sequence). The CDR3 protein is CSASIYRGQETQYF. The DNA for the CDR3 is TGCAGTGCCTCCATTTATCGGGGGCAAGAGACCCAGTACTTC.

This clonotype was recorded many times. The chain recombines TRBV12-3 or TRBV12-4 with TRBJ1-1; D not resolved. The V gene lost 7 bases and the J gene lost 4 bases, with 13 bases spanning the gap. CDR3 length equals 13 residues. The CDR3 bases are TGTGCCAGCATCCTAGGGTTTCGCACTGAAGCTTTCTTT. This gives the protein CASILGFRTEAFF.

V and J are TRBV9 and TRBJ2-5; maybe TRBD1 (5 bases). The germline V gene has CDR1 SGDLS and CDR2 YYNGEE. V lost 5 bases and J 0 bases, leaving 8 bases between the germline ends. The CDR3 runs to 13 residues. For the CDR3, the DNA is TGTGCCAGCAGTCAGGGCCACCAAGAGACCCAGTACTTC. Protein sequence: CASSQGHQETQYF. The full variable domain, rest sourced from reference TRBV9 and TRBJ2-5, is DSGVTQTPKHLITATGQRVTLRCSPRSGDLSVYWYQQSLDQGLQFLIQYYNGEERAKGNILERFSAQQFPDLHSELNLSSLELGDSALYFCASSQGHQETQYFGPGTRLLVL.

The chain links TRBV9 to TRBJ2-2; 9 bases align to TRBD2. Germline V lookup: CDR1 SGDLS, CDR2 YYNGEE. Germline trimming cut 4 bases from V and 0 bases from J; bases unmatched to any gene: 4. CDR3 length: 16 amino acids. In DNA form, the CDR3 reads TGTGCCAGCAGCCCCCTAGCGGGGTCGAACACCGGGGAGCTGTTTTTT. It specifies CASSPLAGSNTGELFF. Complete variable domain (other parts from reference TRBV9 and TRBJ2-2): DSGVTQTPKHLITATGQRVTLRCSPRSGDLSVYWYQQSLDQGLQFLIQYYNGEERAKGNILERFSAQQFPDLHSELNLSSLELGDSALYFCASSPLAGSNTGELFFGEGSRLTVL.